This T cell receptor (beta chain) was retrieved from a study of blood T cells in healthy people across ages. A second PCR of about 6 to 11 cycles used a sample-barcoded 5' primer and a J-beta primer mix. A single record per CDR3 protein comes from TCRdb applying MiXCR to the 5' RACE reads. The table has 1.5 million to 2 million distinct CDR3 sequences, less than 50% seen once; the top ten hold approximately 2.1%. The germline V and J ends were trimmed by 2 bases and 5 bases, with 16 bases remaining between them. This CDR3 comprises 15 residues. Looked up from germline, CDR1 is DFQATT and CDR2 is SNEGSKA (reference sequence).

Input material: blood. This TCR was recovered from a woman in her thirties or forties in good health. The chain employs TRBV20-1 and TRBJ1-5; perhaps TRBD1 as D (6 bases). CDR3 coding DNA: TGCAGTGCTAGACGAACTCAGGGGCGGGATCAGCCCCAGCATTTT. This translates into CSARRTQGRDQPQHF.